Given below is one T cell receptor (beta chain) in context. This receptor's antigen is unknown. Qualities for individual bases were not recorded, and no much larger clone is one base off. Each collaborating institution followed its own protocols to collect whole blood in K2EDTA tubes. For TCRbeta analysis, collaborator samples were shipped as frozen whole blood, as isolated PBMCs, or as DNA extracted from either sample type. This specimen belongs to a study of blood T cell repertoires in COVID-19 (TCRdb year 2020). Concerning the study at large: The collaborator samples originated in the United States, Italy and Spain and spanned the acute and convalescent phases of COVID-19. Where available, HLA class I and class II types were taken from metadata supplied by the sample provider and were not determined by assay-based typing. Deeply sampled blood TCRbeta repertoires from subjects exposed to, actively infected with, or recovered from COVID-19 were included in the dataset. The material from the prospective study consisted of cDNA or gDNA derived from T cells, B-cell-depleted T cells, or PBMCs. A de-identified subject ID, COVID-19 status, age in years and sex were almost always included in the sample metadata. The repertoires were released in a freely available public database intended as a resource for research on the immune response to SARS-CoV-2. The samples were drawn from two sources: the first 160 participants of the ongoing ImmuneRACE study, and over 1,000 subjects contributed by 6 global collaborators. Here is what the overall study found, with its caveats: Clinical and demographic metadata were provided uncurated, with the amount varying by source and participant.

TCRbeta CDR3 regions were amplified from genomic DNA using the immunoSEQ Assay, a bias-controlled multiplex PCR. In the original analysis: Nucleated cell counts per sample were estimated from amplification of reference gene primers within the assay. To quantify the absolute abundance of each unique TCRbeta CDR3 rearrangement, sequence reads were collapsed and filtered. Productive Simpson clonality was computed per sample as the square root of Simpson's diversity index over productive rearrangements. As stored in TCRdb, this immuneACCESS dataset retains in-frame rearrangements with V and J assigned. A fraction of the clones does not appear; measured against another copy, unresolved V genes explain less than half of the discrepancy, and the remainder lacks a known reason. V and J calls plus clone size are reproduced from that table; the DNA served to infer D and trimming. Recorded for this sample are 90,000 to 150,000 clones; about 86% of them occurred a single time. Together, the top ten hold more than 2% of the sample.

The CDR3 spans 18 residues, from the cysteine through the phenylalanine. Solely the CDR3 DNA is kept, with 54 bases framed from the first base. The V end gives up 3 bases and the J end 3 bases, leaving 17 bases in the junction not matched to a gene. CDR1 SGHVS and CDR2 FNYEAQ were looked up in the germline V gene. The sequence was obtained from a woman aged 50 to 60 with acute or convalescent COVID-19. The specimen sequenced was peripheral blood. The chain is made from TRBV7-6 and TRBJ2-7, with TRBD2 identical over 7 junction bases. The DNA sequence is given as TGTGCCAGCAGCTTTAATGGAGGAGGGGACGGGGGGAACTACGAGCAGTACTTC. Protein translation: CASSFNGGGDGGNYEQYF.